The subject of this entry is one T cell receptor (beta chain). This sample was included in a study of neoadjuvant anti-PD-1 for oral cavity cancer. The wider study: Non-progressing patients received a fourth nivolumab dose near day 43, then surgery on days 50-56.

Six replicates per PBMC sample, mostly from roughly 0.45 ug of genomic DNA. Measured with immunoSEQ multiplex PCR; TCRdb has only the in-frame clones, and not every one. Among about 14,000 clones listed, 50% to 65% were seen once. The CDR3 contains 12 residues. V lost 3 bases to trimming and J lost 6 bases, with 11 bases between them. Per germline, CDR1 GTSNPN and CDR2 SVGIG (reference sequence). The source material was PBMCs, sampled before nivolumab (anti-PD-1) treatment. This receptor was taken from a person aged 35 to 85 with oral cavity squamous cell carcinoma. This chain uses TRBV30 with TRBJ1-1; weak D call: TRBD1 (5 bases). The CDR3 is CAWRTGGAEAFF. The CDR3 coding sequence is TGTGCCTGGAGGACGGGGGGGGCTGAAGCTTTCTTT.